The next 14 T cell receptor beta chains were all read from a single sample in a study of T cells after yellow fever vaccination. TCRdb ran MiXCR on the 5' RACE reads and lists one entry per CDR3 protein. Of 300,000 or so distinct CDR3 sequences in the sample, 7% to 9% are singletons; the top ten hold around 17%. Material: PBMCs, obtained about 41 days after the first yellow fever vaccination. These receptors all come from a man aged 18 to 29 who received the YFV17D yellow fever vaccine.

The V call is TRBV4-1, the J call TRBJ1-5, with 8 bases matching TRBD1. After removal of 4 bases from V and 3 bases from J, the junction contained 8 bases not matched to a gene. CDR1 and CDR2 from the germline V gene are MGHRA and YSYEKL. This CDR3 comprises 16 residues. This CDR3 is CASSLPGGPVNQPQHF. Written as DNA, the CDR3 is TGCGCCAGCAGCCTCCCAGGGGGCCCGGTCAATCAGCCCCAGCATTTT.

In this sample, this clonotype turned up a few times. J is TRBJ2-7 and V is TRBV18; D gene ambiguous. This CDR3 contains 15 residues. V lost 6 bases and J lost 2, with 17 bases in between. CDR1 and CDR2 (germline): KGHSH, LQKENI. CDR3 in amino acids: CASSPTLGSTYEQYF. The CDR3 nucleotides are TGTGCCAGCTCTCCTACCCTAGGGTCCACCTACGAGCAGTACTTC. Combining the CDR3 with reference TRBV18 and TRBJ2-7 gives the whole variable domain NAGVMQNPRHLVRRRGQEARLRCSPMKGHSHVYWYRQLPEEGLKFMVYLQKENIIDESGMPKERFSAEFPKEGPSILRIQQVVRGDSAAYFCASSPTLGSTYEQYFGPGTRLTVT.

This clonotype came up many times. The rearrangement joins TRBV7-3 to TRBJ2-3, with D tentatively TRBD2 (6 bases). V was trimmed by 2 bases and J by 1 base, leaving 10 bases between them. CDR1 is SGHTA and CDR2 is FQGTGA in the germline V gene. The CDR3 contains 15 residues. CDR3 protein: CASSLRGGGTDTQYF. CDR3 in DNA: TGTGCCAGCAGCTTACGCGGCGGGGGCACAGATACGCAGTATTTT. The full variable domain, its missing parts supplied by reference TRBV7-3 and TRBJ2-3, is GAGVSQTPSNKVTEKGKYVELRCDPISGHTALYWYRQSLGQGPEFLIYFQGTGAADDSGLPNDRFFAVRPEGSVSTLKIQRTERGDSAVYLCASSLRGGGTDTQYFGPGTRLTVL.

This chain joins TRBV20-1 and TRBJ2-1; weak D call: TRBD2 (6 bases). CDR1 and CDR2 from the germline V gene are DFQATT and SNEGSKA (reference sequence). V was clipped by 3 bases and J by 4 bases, with 28 bases between them. The CDR3 consists of 19 residues. This chain's CDR3 is CSASSPEGQSSLMYNEQFF. The CDR3 coding sequence is TGCAGTGCTAGTTCCCCGGAGGGCCAAAGTTCTCTCATGTACAATGAGCAGTTCTTC.

V usage is TRBV20-1 and J usage is TRBJ2-5; 9 bases line up with TRBD1. CDR3 length: 14 amino acids. The V gene's germline CDR1 is DFQATT and CDR2 SNEGSKA (reference sequence). With 3 bases clipped from V and 3 bases from J, the junction kept 5 bases outside the gene matches. In nucleotides, the CDR3 is TGCAGTGCTAGGGGGGGACAGGGCAAAGAGACCCAGTACTTC. It codes for CSARGGQGKETQYF.

This clonotype was recorded many times. The rearrangement uses TRBV5-5 and TRBJ2-3; D ambiguous. V gave up 1 base and J gave up 0 bases, with 15 bases separating them. Looked up from germline, CDR1 is SGHKS and CDR2 is YYEKEE (reference sequence). The CDR3 is made up of 17 amino acids. The CDR3 sequence is CASSLRLGALSTDTQYF. In DNA form, the CDR3 reads TGTGCCAGCAGCTTGCGGCTTGGCGCCCTCAGCACAGATACGCAGTATTTT.

This clonotype was seen a few times. The rearrangement joins TRBV20-1 to TRBJ2-3, with a tentative D call TRBD2 (7 bases). Germline CDR1 is DFQATT and CDR2 is SNEGSKA (reference sequence). This CDR3 spans 17 amino acids. Trimming took off 1 base at V and 7 bases at J, with 24 bases between the two ends. The CDR3 reads CSARVAGAPFLLNTQYF. The CDR3 DNA reads TGCAGTGCTAGAGTGGCGGGGGCCCCGTTTCTCTTGAATACGCAGTATTTT.

This clonotype was observed at least ten times. The chain links TRBV6-1 to TRBJ1-6; TRBD1 matches at 9 bases. This CDR3 is built from 15 residues. The V segment lost 10 bases and the J segment 3 bases; nucleotides outside the gene matches: 7. Germline V gives CDR1 MNHNS, CDR2 SASEGT. The CDR3 here is CATRPGQGYNSPLHF. The CDR3 DNA reads as TGTGCCACCCGGCCGGGACAGGGCTATAATTCACCCCTCCACTTT.

The chain couples TRBV6-1 to TRBJ1-1, with D uncertain. Germline-derived CDR1 and CDR2 are MNHNS and SASEGT. The CDR3 has 14 residues. V was clipped by 10 bases and J by 0 bases, with 15 bases between them. DNA of the CDR3: TGTGCCACCGACCGGGTTCGGTTGAACACTGAAGCTTTCTTT. It codes for CATDRVRLNTEAFF.

The V and J genes are TRBV29-1 and TRBJ2-1; D is perhaps TRBD1 or TRBD2 (5 bases each). Trimming pared 6 bases from V and 12 bases from J, leaving 36 bases between. The CDR3 has 18 amino acids. Germline CDR1 reads SQVTM; CDR2 reads ANQGSEA. As DNA, the CDR3 is TGCAGCGTCGTCTCAGGGAACGGCTACTACAAAGGTTCCGCGGGGCAGTTCTTC. Translation: CSVVSGNGYYKGSAGQFF.

This clonotype occurred a few times. The chain is built from TRBV10-3 and TRBJ2-7; D not certain. Trimming left V 4 bases short and J 7 bases short, with 11 bases between. CDR3 length equals 12 residues. CDR1 is ENHRY and CDR2 is SYGVKD in the germline V gene. Written as DNA, the CDR3 is TGTGCCATCAGTGCCGACCCTTGGGAGCAGTACGTC. This translates into CAISADPWEQYV.

The J gene is TRBJ2-5, the V gene TRBV5-6; D gene unclear. The germline CDR1 and CDR2 sequences are SGHDT and YYEEEE. Between the trimmed V and J ends, which lost 5 bases and 3 bases, there was a span of 5 bases. This CDR3 contains 11 residues. As DNA, the CDR3 is TGTGCCAGCAGTACCAAAGAGACCCAGTACTTC. This translates into CASSTKETQYF.

This clonotype appeared a few times. V gene TRBV3-1 combines with J gene TRBJ2-3; D may match TRBD1 or TRBD2 (6 bases each). Per the germline V gene, CDR1 is LGHDT and CDR2 is YNNKEL (reference sequence). The CDR3 is 17 amino acids. Trimming pared 5 bases from V and 4 bases from J, leaving 22 bases between. The chain's CDR3 is CASSSQVLGGGADTQYF. The CDR3 region has the DNA TGTGCCAGCAGCTCGCAGGTACTCGGGGGCGGGGCAGATACGCAGTATTTT.

This clonotype has just a few counts. The chain recombines TRBV5-1 with TRBJ1-6; TRBD1 aligns across 8 bases. The V gene's germline CDR1 is SGHRS and CDR2 YFSETQ. The CDR3 length is 16 residues. V dropped 3 bases and J dropped 7; count of bases not matched to a gene: 9. CDR3 residues: CASSYSTGAPNSPLHF. Written as DNA, the CDR3 is TGCGCCAGCAGCTATTCGACAGGGGCACCCAATTCACCCCTCCACTTT.